This record covers a single T cell receptor (beta chain). The antigen remains undetermined. PCR amplification relied on 60 Vbeta primers (plus 13 Jbeta primers). The assay was immunoSEQ multiplex PCR, and TCRdb's table has in-frame clones only and misses some. The sample holds tens of thousands of clones; roughly 84% are singletons and the top ten take around 2.3%. These data belong to a study of cytomegalovirus exposure and HLA in healthy donors. V dropped 5 bases and J dropped 6; count of bases not matched to a gene: 13. Germline V gene data show CDR1 as MNHEY and CDR2 as SMNVEV (reference sequence). The CDR3 runs 16 residues. Overall study findings and caveats: Later analysis suggested most CMV-associated TCR beta chains were HLA-restricted. The analysis excluded some indistinguishable V segments, including TRBV6-2 and TRBV6-3.

Material: PBMCs. The V call is TRBV27, the J call TRBJ1-1; 9 bases map to TRBD1. The TCR was taken from a man aged 18 to 30 in good health and CMV-seronegative. The CDR3 DNA reads as TGTGCCAGCAGTCTACTCCCCGGGACAGGGAAATCTGAAGCTTTCTTT. Translated, it gives CASSLLPGTGKSEAFF.